The present TCR beta chain was sequenced within a study of vaccination and CD4 T cells after COVID-19. Looking at the study overall: Stimulation used overlapping spike peptides from SARS-CoV-2, HCoV-NL63, HCoV-OC43 and HCoV-229E.

This clonotype was detected a few times. Its target is unknown. CDR1 is LNHDA, CDR2 SQIVND, per germline (reference sequence). The CDR3 contains 16 residues. V was pared by 7 bases and J by 7 bases, with 20 bases between. The treatment here: roughly 10-day PBMC culture with coronavirus spike peptide pools or control peptides (ViraFEST assay). The culture of two million PBMCs per well included 10 IU/ml IL-2 and about 10 ug/ml peptide pools. The cultures had half their medium swapped for fresh IL-2 medium on days 3 and 7. The study sequenced cultured CD4+ T cell DNA using the Oncomine TCR Beta short-read assay. Using its own MiXCR run on the PCR reads, TCRdb lists one record per CDR3 protein. The sample shows some 15,000 distinct CDR3 sequences, less than 25% of them seen only once.

The V call is TRBV19, the J call TRBJ2-6; maybe TRBD1 (5 bases). This sequence was found in a human donor who had recovered from COVID-19. Sequences were derived from CD4+ T cells from blood, cultured in vitro, sampled after SARS-CoV-2 vaccination. The chain's CDR3 is CASTQLNTQGANVLTF. CDR3 bases: TGTGCCAGTACCCAGCTCAATACCCAGGGAGCCAACGTCCTGACTTTC.